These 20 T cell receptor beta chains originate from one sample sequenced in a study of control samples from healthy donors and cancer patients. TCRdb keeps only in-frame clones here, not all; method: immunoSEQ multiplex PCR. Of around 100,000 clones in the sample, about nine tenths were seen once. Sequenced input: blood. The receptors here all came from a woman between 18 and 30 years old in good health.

The CDR3 reads CASSYSGAGYGYTF. The CDR3 bases are TGTGCCAGCAGTTATTCGGGGGCGGGCTATGGCTACACCTTC. The chain combines TRBV6-5 with TRBJ1-2; the D gene is possibly TRBD1 (6 bases). This CDR3 is built from 14 residues. CDR1 MNHEY and CDR2 SVGAGI come from the germline V gene. Trimming removed 3 bases from V and 4 bases from J, with 12 bases in between.

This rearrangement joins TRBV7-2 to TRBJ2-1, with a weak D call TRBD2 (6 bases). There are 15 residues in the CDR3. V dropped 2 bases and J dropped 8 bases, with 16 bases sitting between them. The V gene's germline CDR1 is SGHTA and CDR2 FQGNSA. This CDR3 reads CASSLLPSDGDEQFF. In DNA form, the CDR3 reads TGTGCCAGCAGCTTATTGCCTAGCGATGGGGATGAGCAGTTCTTC.

The CDR3 coding sequence is TGTGCCAGCAGTGCCGGGACAGAAGGCGGTGGCTACACCTTC. Residues: CASSAGTEGGGYTF. The gene calls are TRBV2 and TRBJ1-2, with TRBD1 matching 7 bases. Trimming took 4 bases from V and 7 from J; bases not matched to a gene: 9. The CDR3 extends over 14 amino acids. Germline V gene lookup returns CDR1 SNHLY and CDR2 FYNNEI.

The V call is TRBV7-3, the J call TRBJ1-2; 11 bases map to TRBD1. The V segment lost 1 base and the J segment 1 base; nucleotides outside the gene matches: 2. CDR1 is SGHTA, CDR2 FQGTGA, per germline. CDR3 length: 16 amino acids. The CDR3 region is CASSLRDRGINYGYTF. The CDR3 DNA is TGTGCCAGCAGCTTAAGGGACAGGGGGATTAACTATGGCTACACCTTC.

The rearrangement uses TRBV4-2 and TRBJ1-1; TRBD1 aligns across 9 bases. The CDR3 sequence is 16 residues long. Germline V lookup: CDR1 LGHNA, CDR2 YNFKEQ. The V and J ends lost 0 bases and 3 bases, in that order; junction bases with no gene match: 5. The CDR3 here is CASSQDRDREDTEAFF. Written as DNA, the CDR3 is TGTGCCAGCAGCCAAGATAGGGACAGGGAGGACACTGAAGCTTTCTTT.

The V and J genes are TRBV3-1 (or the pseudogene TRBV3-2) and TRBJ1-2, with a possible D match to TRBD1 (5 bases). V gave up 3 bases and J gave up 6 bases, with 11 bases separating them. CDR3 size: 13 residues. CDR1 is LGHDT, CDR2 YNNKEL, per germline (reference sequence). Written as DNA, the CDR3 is TGTGCCAGCAGCCACTCCTTCAGGGATGGCTACACCTTC. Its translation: CASSHSFRDGYTF.

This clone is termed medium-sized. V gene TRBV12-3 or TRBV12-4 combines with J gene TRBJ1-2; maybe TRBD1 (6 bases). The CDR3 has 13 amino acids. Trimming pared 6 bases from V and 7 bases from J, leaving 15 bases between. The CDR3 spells CASRGRGAGGYTF. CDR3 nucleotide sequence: TGTGCCAGCAGGGGACGGGGGGCCGGTGGCTACACCTTC.

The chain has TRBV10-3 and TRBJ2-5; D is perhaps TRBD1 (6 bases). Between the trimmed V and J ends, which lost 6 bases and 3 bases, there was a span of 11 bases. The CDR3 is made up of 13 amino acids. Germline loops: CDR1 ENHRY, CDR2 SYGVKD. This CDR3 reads CAISGTLEETQYF. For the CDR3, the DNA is TGTGCCATCAGCGGGACACTTGAAGAGACCCAGTACTTC.

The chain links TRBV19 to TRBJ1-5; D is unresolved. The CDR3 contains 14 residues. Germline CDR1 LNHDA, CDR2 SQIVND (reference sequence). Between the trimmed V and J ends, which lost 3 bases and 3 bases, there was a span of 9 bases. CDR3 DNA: TGTGCCAGTAGTATCGACAACACCAATCAGCCCCAGCATTTT. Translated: CASSIDNTNQPQHF.

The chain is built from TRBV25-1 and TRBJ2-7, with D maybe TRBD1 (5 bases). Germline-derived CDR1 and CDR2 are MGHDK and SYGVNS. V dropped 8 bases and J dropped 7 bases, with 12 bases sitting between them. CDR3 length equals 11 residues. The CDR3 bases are TGTGCCAGCTACCAGGGCTTAGAGCAGTACTTC. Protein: CASYQGLEQYF.

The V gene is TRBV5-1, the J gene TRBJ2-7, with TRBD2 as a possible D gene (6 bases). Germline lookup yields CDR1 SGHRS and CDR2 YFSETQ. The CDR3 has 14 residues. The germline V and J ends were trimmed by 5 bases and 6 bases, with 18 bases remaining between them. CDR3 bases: TGCGCCAGCAGAAACGTGGCGGGGCTTCGCGAGCAGTACTTC. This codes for CASRNVAGLREQYF.

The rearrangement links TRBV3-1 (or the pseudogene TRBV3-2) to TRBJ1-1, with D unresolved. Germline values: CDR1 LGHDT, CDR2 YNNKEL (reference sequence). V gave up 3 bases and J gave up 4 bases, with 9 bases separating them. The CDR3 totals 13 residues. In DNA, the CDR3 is TGTGCCAGCAGCCACTCGCCTGGCACTGAAGCTTTCTTT. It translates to CASSHSPGTEAFF.

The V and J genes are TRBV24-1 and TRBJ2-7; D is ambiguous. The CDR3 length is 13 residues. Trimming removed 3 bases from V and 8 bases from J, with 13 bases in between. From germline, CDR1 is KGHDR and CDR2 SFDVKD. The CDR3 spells CATSDLKSGQQYF. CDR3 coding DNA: TGTGCCACCAGTGATCTAAAATCTGGCCAGCAGTACTTC.

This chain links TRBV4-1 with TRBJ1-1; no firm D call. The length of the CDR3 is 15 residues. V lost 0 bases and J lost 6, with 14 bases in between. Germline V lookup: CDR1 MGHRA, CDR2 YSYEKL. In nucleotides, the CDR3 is TGCGCCAGCAGCCAAGATCGACTCCCCGTTCCTGAAGCTTTCTTT. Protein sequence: CASSQDRLPVPEAFF.

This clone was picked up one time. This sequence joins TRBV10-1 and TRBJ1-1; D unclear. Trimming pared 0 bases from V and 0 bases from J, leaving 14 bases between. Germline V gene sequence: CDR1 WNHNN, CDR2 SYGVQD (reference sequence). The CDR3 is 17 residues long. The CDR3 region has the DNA TGCGCCAGCAGTGAGTCCCGGGGAGGCCCTATGAACACTGAAGCTTTCTTT. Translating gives CASSESRGGPMNTEAFF.

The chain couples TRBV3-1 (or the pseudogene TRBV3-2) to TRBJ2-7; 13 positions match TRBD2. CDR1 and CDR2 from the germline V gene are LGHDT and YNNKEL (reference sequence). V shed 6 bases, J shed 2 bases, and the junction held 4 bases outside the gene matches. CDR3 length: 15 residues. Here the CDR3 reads CASSLGTSGAYEQYF. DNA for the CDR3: TGTGCCAGCAGTCTCGGGACTAGCGGGGCCTACGAGCAGTACTTC.

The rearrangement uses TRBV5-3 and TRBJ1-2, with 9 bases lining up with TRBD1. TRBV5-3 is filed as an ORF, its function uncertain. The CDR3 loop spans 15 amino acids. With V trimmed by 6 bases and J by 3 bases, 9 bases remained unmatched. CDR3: CARNGTGSRYYGYTF. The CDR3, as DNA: TGTGCCAGAAATGGGACAGGGAGCCGGTACTATGGCTACACCTTC.

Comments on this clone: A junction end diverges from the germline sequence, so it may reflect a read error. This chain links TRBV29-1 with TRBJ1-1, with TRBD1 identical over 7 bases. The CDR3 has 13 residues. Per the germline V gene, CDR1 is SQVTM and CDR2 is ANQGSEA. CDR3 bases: TGCAGCGGTGAACAGGGGAGGGGCACTGAAGCTTTCTTT. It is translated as CSGEQGRGTEAFF.

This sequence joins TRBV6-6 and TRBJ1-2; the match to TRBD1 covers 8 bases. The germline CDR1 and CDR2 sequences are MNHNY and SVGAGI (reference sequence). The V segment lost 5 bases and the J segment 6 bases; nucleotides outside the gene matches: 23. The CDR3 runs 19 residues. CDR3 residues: CASSLSPRTGRRGINGYTF. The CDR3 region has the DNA TGTGCCAGCAGTCTAAGCCCTAGGACAGGGCGACGAGGGATCAATGGCTACACCTTC.

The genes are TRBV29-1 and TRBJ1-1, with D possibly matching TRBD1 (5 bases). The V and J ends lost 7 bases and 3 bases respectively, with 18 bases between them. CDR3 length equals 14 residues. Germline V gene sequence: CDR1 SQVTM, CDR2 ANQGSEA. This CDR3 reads CSARGGPVDTEAFF. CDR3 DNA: TGCAGCGCCCGGGGGGGTCCCGTGGACACTGAAGCTTTCTTT.